A selection of T cell receptor beta chains follows, all from one sample in a study of T-cell memory formation after mild COVID-19. Each CDR3 protein gets one entry after TCRdb re-called the 5' RACE reads with MiXCR. The sample lists 410,000 or so distinct CDR3 sequences, less than 25% occurring once. Specimen: PBMCs or a T cell subset sorted from them (not recorded which). These receptors were collected from an adult woman who had mild COVID-19 (a few samples of this study predate the infection). Cell type and time point are not known. CDR3s include the opening cysteine and the closing phenylalanine or tryptophan. D genes are given only for firm matches. Clone size is shown for a subset of rows, as once, few, many or a class of expanded clone.

>.|TRBV24-1|TRBJ2-1|.
CASGGDLNEQFF
TGTGCCTCTGGGGGCGACCTTAATGAGCAGTTCTTC
>.|TRBV7-2|TRBJ1-6|.
CASSLDGGFSSPLHF
TGTGCCAGCAGCTTAGACGGGGGATTCTCCTCACCCCTCCACTTT
>.|TRBV24-1|TRBJ1-2|few
CATSDSAQYGYTF
TGTGCCACCAGTGATTCCGCCCAGTATGGCTACACCTTC
>.|TRBV5-1|TRBJ1-6|once
CASSYAGQIYNSPLHF
TGCGCCAGCAGCTACGCGGGACAAATTTATAATTCACCCCTCCACTTT
>TRBD2|TRBV20-1|TRBJ2-1|few
CSASKTSGSFSYNEQFF
TGCAGTGCTAGCAAGACTAGCGGATCCTTTTCCTACAATGAGCAGTTCTTC
>.|TRBV20-1|TRBJ2-5|.
CSARDWWQEQETQYF
TGCAGTGCTAGAGATTGGTGGCAGGAGCAAGAGACCCAGTACTTC
>.|TRBV5-1|TRBJ2-1|many
CASSGGGEQFF
TGCGCCAGCAGCGGGGGGGGCGAGCAGTTCTTC
>.|TRBV7-6|TRBJ2-1|.
CASSSWGDEQFF
TGTGCCAGCAGCTCATGGGGGGATGAGCAGTTCTTC
>.|TRBV2|TRBJ2-1|few
CASGGTLSYNEQFF
TGTGCCAGCGGAGGGACACTTTCCTACAATGAGCAGTTCTTC
>TRBD2|TRBV4-3|TRBJ2-7|few
CASSQREGPGYEQYF
TGCGCCAGCAGCCAACGGGAGGGGCCAGGCTACGAGCAGTACTTC
>TRBD1|TRBV5-1|TRBJ1-2|.
CASSSRTGDGYTF
TGCGCCAGCAGCTCTAGGACAGGGGATGGCTACACCTTC
>.|TRBV20-1|TRBJ2-7|.
CSAPLAGMGFDEQYF
TGCAGTGCGCCACTAGCCGGGATGGGTTTTGACGAGCAGTACTTC
>.|TRBV5-5|TRBJ1-5|few
CASSSRPQDNQPQHF
TGTGCCAGCAGCTCCCGACCCCAGGACAATCAGCCCCAGCATTTT
>.|TRBV10-3|TRBJ2-7|.
CAIRSTVSSYEQYF
TGTGCCATCCGTTCGACAGTAAGCTCCTACGAGCAGTACTTC
>.|TRBV5-1|TRBJ2-1|.
CASSLVVDGVEQFF
TGCGCCAGCAGCTTGGTTGTAGACGGTGTTGAGCAGTTCTTC
>TRBD2|TRBV4-2|TRBJ2-7|.
CASSQVGTSDEQYF
TGTGCCAGCAGCCAAGTTGGGACTAGCGACGAGCAGTACTTC
>.|TRBV6-9|TRBJ1-2|few
CASSRQNEGIPYGYTF
TGTGCCAGCAGCCGGCAGAACGAGGGGATACCCTATGGCTACACCTTC
>TRBD1|TRBV4-2|TRBJ2-7|few
CASSQEVGPGQGFFEQYF
TGTGCCAGCAGCCAAGAAGTCGGGCCGGGACAGGGATTCTTCGAGCAGTACTTC
>TRBD1|TRBV9|TRBJ2-7|few
CASPPGQGYYEQYF
TGTGCCAGTCCGCCGGGACAGGGGTACTACGAGCAGTACTTC
>.|TRBV4-2|TRBJ1-5|once
CASSQEGGSNQPQHF
TGTGCCAGCAGCCAAGAGGGGGGAAGCAATCAGCCCCAGCATTTT
>TRBD2|TRBV4-2|TRBJ2-1|.
CASSQDHLLAGVYNEQFF
TGTGCCAGCAGCCAAGATCATCTCCTAGCGGGGGTCTACAATGAGCAGTTCTTC
>TRBD1|TRBV7-9|TRBJ1-2|.
CASSLGTENGYTF
TGTGCCAGCAGCTTGGGGACAGAAAACGGCTACACCTTC
>.|TRBV6-1|TRBJ1-3|.
CASSEAQRIGGNTIYF
TGTGCCAGCAGTGAAGCCCAGCGGATTGGTGGAAACACCATATATTTT
>.|TRBV2|TRBJ1-6|.
CAIEGGSSYNSPLHF
TGTGCCATAGAGGGAGGCAGCTCCTATAATTCACCCCTCCACTTT
>TRBD2|TRBV4-1|TRBJ2-5|few
CASSQLGTSGARETQYF
TGCGCCAGCAGCCAACTCGGGACTAGCGGGGCGCGAGAGACCCAGTACTTC
>.|TRBV12-3/TRBV12-4|TRBJ2-7|many
CASSLTGYEQYF
TGTGCCAGCAGTCTTACAGGGTACGAGCAGTACTTC
>TRBD2|TRBV2|TRBJ2-1|.
CASSEKGLAYNEQFF
TGTGCCAGCAGTGAAAAGGGACTAGCTTACAATGAGCAGTTCTTC
>.|TRBV18|TRBJ2-4|many
CASSPQENIQYF
TGTGCCAGCTCACCACAGGAAAACATTCAGTACTTC
>.|TRBV3-1|TRBJ1-1|.
CASSQPGSEAFF
TGTGCCAGCAGCCAACCCGGGAGCGAAGCTTTCTTT
>.|TRBV4-2|TRBJ1-5|few
CASSQDVLGGRQPQHF
TGTGCCAGCAGCCAAGATGTCTTGGGGGGCCGGCAGCCCCAGCATTTT
>TRBD2|TRBV24-1|TRBJ2-7|few
CATSDSSGRLYEQYF
TGTGCCACCAGTGATTCTAGCGGGAGGCTATACGAGCAGTACTTC
>.|TRBV23-1|TRBJ2-2|.
CASSLRCGELFF
TGCGCCAGCAGTCTTCGGTGCGGGGAGCTGTTTTTT
>.|TRBV12-3/TRBV12-4|TRBJ2-1|.
CASSFQPSSYNEQFF
TGTGCCAGCAGTTTCCAGCCTAGCTCCTACAATGAGCAGTTCTTC
>.|TRBV23-1|TRBJ2-2|few
CASRKGAANTGELFF
TGCGCCAGCAGAAAAGGGGCCGCGAACACCGGGGAGCTGTTTTTT
>TRBD1|TRBV7-3|TRBJ1-2|.
CASSEHRGRGYTF
TGTGCCAGCAGCGAACACAGGGGTCGAGGCTACACCTTC
>TRBD2|TRBV11-2|TRBJ2-5|many
CASSFLAEETQYF
TGTGCCAGCAGCTTTCTAGCGGAAGAGACCCAGTACTTC
>TRBD1|TRBV6-5|TRBJ2-7|many
CASSLTGGEQYF
TGTGCCAGCAGTTTAACAGGGGGCGAGCAGTACTTC
>TRBD1|TRBV2|TRBJ2-1|.
CASSEVGGQEQFF
TGTGCCAGCAGTGAAGTTGGGGGACAGGAGCAGTTCTTC
>.|TRBV29-1|TRBJ2-5|.
CSANTGQETQYF
TGCAGCGCCAATACAGGGCAAGAGACCCAGTACTTC
>TRBD2|TRBV28|TRBJ2-1|.
CASEGSGSYNEQFF
TGTGCCAGCGAAGGTAGCGGGAGTTACAATGAGCAGTTCTTC
>TRBD1|TRBV5-1|TRBJ1-5|few
CASSQGQGMQPQHF
TGCGCCAGCAGCCAGGGACAGGGGATGCAGCCCCAGCATTTT
>TRBD1|TRBV12-3/TRBV12-4|TRBJ2-7|many
CASSRQGAGEQYF
TGTGCCAGCAGTCGACAGGGGGCTGGCGAGCAGTACTTC
>.|TRBV12-3/TRBV12-4|TRBJ2-3|few
CASTLGSNTDTQYF
TGTGCCAGCACCTTGGGCTCGAACACAGATACGCAGTATTTT
>TRBD2|TRBV7-2|TRBJ2-3|few
CASSRAASGSTDTQYF
TGTGCCAGCAGCCGGGCGGCTAGCGGAAGCACAGATACGCAGTATTTT
>TRBD1|TRBV13|TRBJ1-1|.
CASSSDRDAEAFF
TGTGCCAGCAGCTCCGACAGGGACGCTGAAGCTTTCTTT